This T cell receptor (beta chain) was recovered during a study of blood T cell repertoires in COVID-19. Between the trimmed V and J ends, which lost 4 bases and 7 bases, there was a span of 20 bases. The CDR3 runs to 17 residues. Looked up from germline, CDR1 is LGHNA and CDR2 is YNFKEQ. In the study's own analysis: Amplification of reference gene primers was used by the study to estimate nucleated cell counts. The protocol was immunoSEQ multiplex PCR, while the TCRdb copy is restricted to in-frame clones and leaves out a portion. Clone size and the V and J calls come from that table; the DNA yielded D and trimming. The sample shows some 250,000 clones, over 70% of them seen only once.

The clonotype originates from a man in his forties with acute or convalescent COVID-19. The sequenced material came from peripheral blood. The chain employs TRBV4-2 and TRBJ1-6, with D unclear. CDR3 amino acids: CASSPTIAPRNNSPLHF. The CDR3 DNA is TGTGCCAGCAGCCCTACCATCGCGCCCCGTAACAATTCACCCCTCCACTTT.